Listed below are T cell receptor beta chains from one sample, sequenced in a study of T-cell reconstitution after alpha-beta-depleted transplantation in children. TCRdb reanalysed the PCR reads using MiXCR and keeps one entry per CDR3 protein. The table includes around 190,000 distinct CDR3 sequences, 6.6% detected once. Sequencing was performed on PBMCs, taken before TCRalphabeta/CD19-depleted stem cell transplant. The source of these receptors is a boy aged 2 to 10 with acute lymphoblastic leukemia, due to receive a stem cell transplant. Both conserved end residues are part of each CDR3. Clone size is given for some rows only: seen once, a few or many times, or a class if the clone is expanded.

CASSLALLGEITDTQYF	TRBV7-9	TRBJ2-3	few
CASSLRGYNQPQHF	TRBV7-8	TRBJ1-5	few
CASSPDRGRANEQFF	TRBV14	TRBJ2-1	many
CASSFRTSGRAAEQFF	TRBV5-6	TRBJ2-1	NA
CAISESRQKSYNEQFF	TRBV10-3	TRBJ2-1	NA
CSAPGTGYYEQYF	TRBV20-1	TRBJ2-7	many
CASSQGLPLARTYEQYF	TRBV4-3	TRBJ2-7	few
CASSSPGGTSVVPHNEQFF	TRBV28	TRBJ2-1	many
CSASVTRTDTQYF	TRBV20-1	TRBJ2-3	many
CASSYSSRTGNQPQHF	TRBV6-5	TRBJ1-5	NA
CASSGGTGVTEAFF	TRBV5-1	TRBJ1-1	many
CASSLVSATYEQYF	TRBV5-1	TRBJ2-7	many
CSARDLGINEKLFF	TRBV20-1	TRBJ1-4	many
CASSFGLAGGPQIYNEQFF	TRBV5-1	TRBJ2-1	many
CASSLGLRGAEQYF	TRBV28	TRBJ2-7	NA
CSARLWTPGKLDGYTF	TRBV20-1	TRBJ1-2	NA
CASSQGRDSNEQFF	TRBV3-1	TRBJ2-1	NA
CASSSPRDLGTQYF	TRBV12-3/TRBV12-4	TRBJ2-5	few
CASSLVAAGANEQFF	TRBV5-1	TRBJ2-1	many
CASSLVQVQETQYF	TRBV28	TRBJ2-5	many
CSAGQGAYGYTF	TRBV20-1	TRBJ1-2	many
CATGTGTANVLTF	TRBV10-3	TRBJ2-6	few
CSAPPGGRNQPQHF	TRBV20-1	TRBJ1-5	few
CASSPAPGGDSPLHF	TRBV18	TRBJ1-6	few
CAISERRGSNQPQHF	TRBV10-3	TRBJ1-5	NA
CASSGQDTEAFF	TRBV9	TRBJ1-1	many
CASSQEYDHSGNTIYF	TRBV4-3	TRBJ1-3	many
CASTPVGGETGELFF	TRBV28	TRBJ2-2	NA
CASSSRVRELNYGYTF	TRBV7-9	TRBJ1-2	few
CASSRVISDRYEQYF	TRBV14	TRBJ2-7	many
CASSYSESYGYTF	TRBV6-2/TRBV6-3	TRBJ1-2	NA
CASSSSPRGTEAFF	TRBV28	TRBJ1-1	many
CASSQDTGTANTGELFF	TRBV4-3	TRBJ2-2	many
CASSFRVDSYGYTF	TRBV12-3/TRBV12-4	TRBJ1-2	many
CASRSWDSGTGELFF	TRBV6-2/TRBV6-3	TRBJ2-2	few
CSATGTEDGYTF	TRBV20-1	TRBJ1-2	NA
CASSSLTGGNEQYF	TRBV27	TRBJ2-7	many
CASSSPGLAGGLDTQYF	TRBV28	TRBJ2-3	many
CASTLQGGRGRRDEQFF	TRBV11-2	TRBJ2-1	many
CASSAGQGDSDTQYF	TRBV9	TRBJ2-3	few
CSARPGATMAQYF	TRBV20-1	TRBJ2-3	many
CASSLRQGGETQYF	TRBV12-3/TRBV12-4	TRBJ2-5	many
CAWSVITGIWNEQYF	TRBV30	TRBJ2-7	many
CASSSGVGQYF	TRBV28	TRBJ2-7	many
CSVDGGSYEQYF	TRBV29-1	TRBJ2-7	many
CASSQGYTEAFF	TRBV3-1	TRBJ1-1	few
CASSPSGGVFPEAFF	TRBV7-9	TRBJ1-1	few
CATSRRPSDTQYF	TRBV15	TRBJ2-3	few
CASSFSGSGSDTQYF	TRBV11-2	TRBJ2-3	many
CASSLAGTANSPLHF	TRBV7-2	TRBJ1-6	NA
CASSWGERSTDTQYF	TRBV28	TRBJ2-3	many
CSARSGGLTSSYNEQFF	TRBV20-1	TRBJ2-1	many
CATSQGSNQPQHF	TRBV24-1	TRBJ1-5	many
CASSAEGGRTEAFF	TRBV7-3	TRBJ1-1	many